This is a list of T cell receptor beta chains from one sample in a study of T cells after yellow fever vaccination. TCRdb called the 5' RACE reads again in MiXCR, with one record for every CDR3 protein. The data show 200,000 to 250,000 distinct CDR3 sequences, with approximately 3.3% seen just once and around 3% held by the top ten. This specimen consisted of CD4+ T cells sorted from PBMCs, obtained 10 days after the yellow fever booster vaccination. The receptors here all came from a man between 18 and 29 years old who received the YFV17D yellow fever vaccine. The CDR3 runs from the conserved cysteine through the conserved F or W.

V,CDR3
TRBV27,CASTSGGADETQYF
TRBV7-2,CASSLVASGAYNEQFF
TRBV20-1,CSARGPATNEKLFF
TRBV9,CASSVAGDGTYEQYF
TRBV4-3,CASSQDFSGAGADTQYF
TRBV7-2,CASSSAGGQETQYF
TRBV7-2,CASSLQDYGYTF
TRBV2,CASSEVAALGLFF
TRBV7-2,CASSLQGHQPQHF
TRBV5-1,CASSYDGTYEQYF
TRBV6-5,CASSRGRNYGYTF
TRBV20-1,CSARSRTVNTGELFF
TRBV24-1,CATSGSGGGNTEAFF